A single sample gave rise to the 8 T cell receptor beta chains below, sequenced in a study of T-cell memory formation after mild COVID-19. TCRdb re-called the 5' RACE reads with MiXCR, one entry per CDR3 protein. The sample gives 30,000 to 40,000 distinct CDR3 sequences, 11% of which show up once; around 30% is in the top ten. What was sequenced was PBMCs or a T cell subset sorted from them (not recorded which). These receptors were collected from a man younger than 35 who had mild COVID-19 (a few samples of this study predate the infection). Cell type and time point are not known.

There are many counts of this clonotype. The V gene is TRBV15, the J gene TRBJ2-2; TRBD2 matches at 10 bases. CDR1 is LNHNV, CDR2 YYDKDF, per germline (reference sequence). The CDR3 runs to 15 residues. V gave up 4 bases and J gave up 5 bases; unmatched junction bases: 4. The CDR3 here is CATSNQLAGTGELFF. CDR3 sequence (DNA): TGTGCCACCAGCAACCAACTAGCGGGGACCGGGGAGCTGTTTTTT.

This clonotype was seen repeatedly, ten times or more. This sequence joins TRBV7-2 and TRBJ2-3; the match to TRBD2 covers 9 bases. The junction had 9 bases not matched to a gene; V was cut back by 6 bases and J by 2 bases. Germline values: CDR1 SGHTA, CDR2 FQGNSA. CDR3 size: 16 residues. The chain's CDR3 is CASSLYSGGITDTQYF. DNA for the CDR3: TGTGCCAGCAGTCTCTATAGCGGGGGAATCACAGATACGCAGTATTTT.

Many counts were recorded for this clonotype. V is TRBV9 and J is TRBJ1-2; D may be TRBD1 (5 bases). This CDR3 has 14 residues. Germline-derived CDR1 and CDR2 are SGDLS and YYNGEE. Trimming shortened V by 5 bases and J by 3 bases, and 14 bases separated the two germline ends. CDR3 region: CASSAQVMDYGYTF. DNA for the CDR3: TGTGCCAGCAGTGCACAGGTTATGGACTATGGCTACACCTTC. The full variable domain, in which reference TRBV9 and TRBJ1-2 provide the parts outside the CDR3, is DSGVTQTPKHLITATGQRVTLRCSPRSGDLSVYWYQQSLDQGLQFLIQYYNGEERAKGNILERFSAQQFPDLHSELNLSSLELGDSALYFCASSAQVMDYGYTFGSGTRLTVV.

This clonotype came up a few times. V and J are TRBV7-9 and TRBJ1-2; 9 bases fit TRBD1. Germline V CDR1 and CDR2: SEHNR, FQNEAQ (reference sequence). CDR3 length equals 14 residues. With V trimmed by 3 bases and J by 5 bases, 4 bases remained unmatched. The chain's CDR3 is CASSFGTGKYGYTF. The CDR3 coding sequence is TGTGCCAGCAGCTTTGGGACAGGGAAGTATGGCTACACCTTC.

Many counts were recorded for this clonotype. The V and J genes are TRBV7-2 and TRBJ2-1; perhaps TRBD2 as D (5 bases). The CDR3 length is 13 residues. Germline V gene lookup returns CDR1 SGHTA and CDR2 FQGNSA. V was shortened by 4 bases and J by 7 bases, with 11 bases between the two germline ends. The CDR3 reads CASSSSSWNEQFF. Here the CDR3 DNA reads TGTGCCAGCAGCTCCTCTAGCTGGAATGAGCAGTTCTTC.

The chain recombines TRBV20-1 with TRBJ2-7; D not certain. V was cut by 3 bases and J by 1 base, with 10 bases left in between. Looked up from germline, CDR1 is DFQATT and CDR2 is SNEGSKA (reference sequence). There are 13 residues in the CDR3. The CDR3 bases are TGCAGTGCTAGGCACACCTATTCCTACGAGCAGTACTTC. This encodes CSARHTYSYEQYF.

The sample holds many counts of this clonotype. CDR3 coding DNA: TGTGCCTGGGACCGGGACTCTGGAAACACCATATATTTT. It codes for CAWDRDSGNTIYF. The V call is TRBV30, the J call TRBJ1-3; D unclear. This CDR3 is 13 amino acids long. CDR1 GTSNPN and CDR2 SVGIG come from the germline V gene (reference sequence). Trimming cost V 5 bases and J 0 bases, with 8 bases left between them.

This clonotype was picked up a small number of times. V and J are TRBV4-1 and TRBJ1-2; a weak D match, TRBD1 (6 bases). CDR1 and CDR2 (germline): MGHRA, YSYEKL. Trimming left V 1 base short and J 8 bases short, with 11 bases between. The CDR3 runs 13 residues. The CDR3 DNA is TGCGCCAGCAGCCAAGCGGGGGCAGTGGGCTACACCTTC. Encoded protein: CASSQAGAVGYTF.